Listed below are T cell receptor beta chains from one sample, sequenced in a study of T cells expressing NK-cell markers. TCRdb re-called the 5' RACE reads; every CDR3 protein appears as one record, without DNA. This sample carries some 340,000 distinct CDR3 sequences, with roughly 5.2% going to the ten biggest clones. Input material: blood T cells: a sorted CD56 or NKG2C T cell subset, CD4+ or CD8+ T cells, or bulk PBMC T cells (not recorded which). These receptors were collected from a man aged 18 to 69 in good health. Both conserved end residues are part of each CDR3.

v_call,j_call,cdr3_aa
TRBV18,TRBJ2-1,CASSQRQSSRSYNEQFF
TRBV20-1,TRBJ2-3,CSATAPGGGQYF
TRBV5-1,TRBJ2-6,CASSWDTSSGANVLTF
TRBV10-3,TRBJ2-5,CAISATGPQETQYF
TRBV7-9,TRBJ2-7,CASSFRDEPYEQYF
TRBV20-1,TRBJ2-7,CSARVLLPSRAYEQYF
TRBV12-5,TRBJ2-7,CASGLRRLGEQYF
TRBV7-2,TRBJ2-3,CASSPSYTVTDTQYF
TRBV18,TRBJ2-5,CASSQERETQYF
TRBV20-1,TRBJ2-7,CSARDPGRGRDEQYF
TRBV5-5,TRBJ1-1,CASSLDRGARFDTEAFF
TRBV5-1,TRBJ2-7,CASSLRQAYYEQYF
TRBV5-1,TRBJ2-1,CASSFDPSTTSGEQFF
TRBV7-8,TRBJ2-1,CASSLGWRRGKVGNEQFF
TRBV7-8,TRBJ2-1,CASSLGQRNGEQFF
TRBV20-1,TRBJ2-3,CSASLQLTSTDTQYF
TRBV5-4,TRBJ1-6,CASSKTGSNSPLHF
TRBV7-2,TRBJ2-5,CASSTALAGKQETQYF
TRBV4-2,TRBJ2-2,CASSQAGFGNTGELFF
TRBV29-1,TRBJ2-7,CSVSGEDMFYEQYF
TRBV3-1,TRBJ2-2,CATLGYPGELFF
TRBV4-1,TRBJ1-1,CASSQGQGGRRLNTEAFF
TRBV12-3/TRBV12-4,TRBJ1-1,CASSPVRQANTEAFF
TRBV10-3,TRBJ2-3,CATRTSGAIGDTQYF
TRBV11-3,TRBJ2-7,CASSKPSGGCHEQYF
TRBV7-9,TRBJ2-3,CASSLRSSGGLPNFTDTQYF
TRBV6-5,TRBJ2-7,CASSSSAGGGSYEQYF
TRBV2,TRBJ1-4,CATSRGQGGDEKLFF
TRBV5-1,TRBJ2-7,CASNGQGLGNPYEQYF
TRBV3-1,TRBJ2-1,CASSQVGLWVEQFF
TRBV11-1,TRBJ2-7,CASSPPGTGDRATLGQYF
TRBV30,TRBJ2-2,CAWITGPGELFF
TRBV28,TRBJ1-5,CASRPTQGGQPQHF
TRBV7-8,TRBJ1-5,CASSERELSNQPQHF
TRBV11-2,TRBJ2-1,CASSSQGGGAFNEQFF
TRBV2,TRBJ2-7,CASSRQQFSGGTRIYEQYF
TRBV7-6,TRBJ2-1,CASSSLGVYNEQFF
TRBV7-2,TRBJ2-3,CASSFGRAGQRGDTQYF
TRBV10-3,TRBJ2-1,CAIGPRDRDYNEQFF
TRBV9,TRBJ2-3,CASSVVGASLDTQYF
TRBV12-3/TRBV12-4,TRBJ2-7,CASNPGGLYEQYF
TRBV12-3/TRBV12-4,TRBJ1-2,CASSLSRNYGYTF
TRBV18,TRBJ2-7,CASSPNLGQGSYEQYF
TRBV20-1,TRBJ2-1,CSARERGGLSSYNEQFF
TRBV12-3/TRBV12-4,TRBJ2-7,CASRSGRGLVYEQYF
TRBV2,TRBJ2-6,CAQGSGANVLTF
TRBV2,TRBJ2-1,CASSKGLAVTYNEQFF
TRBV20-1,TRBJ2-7,CSARVPGLADPYEQYF
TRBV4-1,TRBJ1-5,CASSQDHGATTLSNQPQHF
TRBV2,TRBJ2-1,CASSEQGTQNNEQFF
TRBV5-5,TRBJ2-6,CASSLVTGWANVLTF
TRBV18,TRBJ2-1,CASSPMRDSSYEQFF
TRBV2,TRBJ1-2,CASEQGGYGYTF
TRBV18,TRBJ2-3,CASSRGLAGALSTDTQYF
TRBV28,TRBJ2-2,CASSSTGGRGTGELFF
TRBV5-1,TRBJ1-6,CASSFAEESPLHF
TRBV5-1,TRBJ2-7,CASSSGTLGSYEQYF
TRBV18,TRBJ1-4,CASSSGQGRSEKLFF
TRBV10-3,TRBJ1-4,CAISEPGQGPNEKLFF